This entry is about one TCR beta chain. Its antigen remains unidentified. The sample holds no much larger clone one base away, and base qualities are not on file. TCRbeta CDR3 regions were amplified from genomic DNA using the immunoSEQ Assay, a bias-controlled multiplex PCR. On the study's bioinformatics: The number of nucleated cells in each sample was estimated from the amplification of reference gene primers within the assay. To quantify the absolute abundance of each unique TCRbeta CDR3 rearrangement, sequence reads were collapsed and filtered. For each sample, productive Simpson clonality was calculated as the square root of Simpson's diversity index across productive rearrangements. Here the immuneACCESS table is served through TCRdb, limited to in-frame sequences with V and J called. Missing clones are a known gap in these copies; in checked studies unresolved V genes cover under half, and the rest lacks a known reason. V and J calls and clone size come straight from that table; D and trimming were deduced from the DNA. Here the sample has fewer than 70,000 clones; about 91% occur a single time. The top ten clones comprise approximately 4.2% of the sample.

The record originates from a study of blood T cell repertoires in COVID-19 (TCRdb year 2020). A note on the overall study: Collaborator samples came from the United States, Italy and Spain and covered acute and convalescent phases of COVID-19. The prospective study material was composed of cDNA or gDNA derived from T cells, B-cell-depleted T cells, or PBMCs. Deeply sampled blood TCRbeta repertoires from subjects exposed to, actively infected with, or recovered from COVID-19 were included in the dataset. The repertoires were released in a freely available public database intended as a resource for research on the immune response to SARS-CoV-2. Samples came from the ongoing ImmuneRACE study (first 160 participants) plus 1,254 subjects from 6 global collaborators. A de-identified subject ID, COVID-19 status, age in years and sex were almost always included in the sample metadata. HLA class I and class II types, where available, came from metadata supplied by the sample provider rather than from assay-based typing.

Each collaborating institution followed its own protocols to collect whole blood in K2EDTA tubes. For TCRbeta analysis, collaborator samples were shipped as frozen whole blood, as isolated PBMCs, or as DNA extracted from either sample type. The CDR3 runs 16 amino acids, cysteine and phenylalanine included. Only the CDR3 DNA is retained, 48 bases long and in frame from the first base. CDR1 and CDR2, per the germline V gene, are LGHNT and FRNRAP. Relative to germline, V is 3 bases shorter and J is 4 bases shorter, with 17 bases between their ends. Study-wide findings and limitations: The quantity of clinical and demographic metadata differed by source and by participant and was supplied without curation.

The rearranged chain carries TRBV12-5 and TRBJ2-3; matching of 5 bases hints at TRBD2 as the D gene. The TCR was taken from a man aged 45-65 years with active COVID-19. The specimen was peripheral blood. Here the CDR3 is given as CASGLDGPRRADTQYF. DNA sequence: TGTGCTAGTGGTTTAGACGGACCCCGGCGGGCAGATACGCAGTATTTT. The full variable domain, with segments outside the CDR3 supplied by the reference TRBV12-5 and TRBJ2-3 proteins, appears as DARVTQTPRHKVTEMGQEVTMRCQPILGHNTVFWYRQTMMQGLELLAYFRNRAPLDDSGMPKDRFSAEMPDATLATLKIQPSEPRDSAVYFCASGLDGPRRADTQYFGPGTRLTVL.